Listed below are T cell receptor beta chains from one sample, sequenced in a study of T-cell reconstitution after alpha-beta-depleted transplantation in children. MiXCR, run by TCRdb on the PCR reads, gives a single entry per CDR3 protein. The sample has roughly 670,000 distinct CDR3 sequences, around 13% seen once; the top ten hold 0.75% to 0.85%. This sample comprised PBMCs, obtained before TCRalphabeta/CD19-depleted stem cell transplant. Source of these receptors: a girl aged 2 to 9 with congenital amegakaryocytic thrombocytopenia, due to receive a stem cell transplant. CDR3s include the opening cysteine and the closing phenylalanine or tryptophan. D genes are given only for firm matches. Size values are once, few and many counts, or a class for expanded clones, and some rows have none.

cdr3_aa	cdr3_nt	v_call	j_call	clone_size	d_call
CSARDRWDFYSNQPQHF	TGCAGTGCTAGAGATCGTTGGGATTTTTATAGCAATCAGCCCCAGCATTTT	TRBV20-1	TRBJ1-5	few	NA
CASSLKQGANTGELFF	TGCGCCAGCAGCCTTAAACAGGGTGCGAACACCGGGGAGCTGTTTTTT	TRBV5-1	TRBJ2-2	many	NA
CASSGRGDLEQFF	TGTGCCAGCAGCGGGAGGGGAGATTTGGAGCAGTTCTTC	TRBV7-2	TRBJ2-1	many	TRBD2
CASSEGLAGRGETQYF	TGCGCCAGCAGCGAGGGACTAGCGGGACGGGGAGAGACCCAGTACTTC	TRBV5-1	TRBJ2-5	NA	TRBD2
CASSPGGDAVNTEAFF	TGCGCCAGCAGCCCGGGGGGGGACGCAGTGAACACTGAAGCTTTCTTT	TRBV5-1	TRBJ1-1	many	NA
CSARADHFEETQYF	TGCAGTGCTAGAGCTGACCACTTCGAAGAGACCCAGTACTTC	TRBV20-1	TRBJ2-5	many	NA
CASSPPIGEADTDTQYF	TGTGCCAGCAGCCCCCCCATCGGGGAAGCAGACACAGATACGCAGTATTTT	TRBV7-9	TRBJ2-3	NA	NA
CASSLGGTTYEQYF	TGTGCCAGCAGCTTAGGGGGGACAACCTACGAGCAGTACTTC	TRBV5-1	TRBJ2-7	many	NA
CASSLEGRGTGELFF	TGTGCCAGCAGCTTGGAGGGACGCGGGACCGGGGAGCTGTTTTTT	TRBV7-3	TRBJ2-2	few	NA
CSATTGGYTEAFF	TGCAGCGCAACGACAGGGGGATACACTGAAGCTTTCTTT	TRBV29-1	TRBJ1-1	many	TRBD1
CSAPTSGRMVWSEQFF	TGCAGTGCCCCGACTAGCGGGAGGATGGTATGGTCTGAGCAGTTCTTC	TRBV20-1	TRBJ2-1	many	TRBD2
CASSLLTSGDGSYNEQSF	TGCGCCAGCAGCTTGTTAACCAGCGGAGACGGCTCCTACAATGAGCAGTCCTTC	TRBV5-1	TRBJ2-1	NA	NA
CSASRTSYNEQFF	TGCAGCGCTAGCAGAACCTCCTACAATGAGCAGTTCTTC	TRBV29-1	TRBJ2-1	many	NA
CASSLAAPETQYF	TGTGCCAGCAGCTTAGCGGCTCCCGAGACCCAGTACTTC	TRBV7-2	TRBJ2-5	many	NA
CASSPRTQKNQPQHF	TGTGCCAGCAGTCCCAGGACCCAAAAAAATCAGCCCCAGCATTTT	TRBV12-3/TRBV12-4	TRBJ1-5	few	NA
CASSLGTDIGNEQFF	TGTGCCAGCAGTTTGGGGACGGACATCGGCAATGAGCAGTTCTTC	TRBV12-3/TRBV12-4	TRBJ2-1	few	NA
CASSFSLQGADTQYF	TGTGCCAGCAGCTTCTCCCTACAAGGGGCAGATACGCAGTATTTT	TRBV7-2	TRBJ2-3	many	NA
CASSDMGEQFF	TGCGCCAGCAGTGACATGGGTGAGCAGTTCTTC	TRBV10-2	TRBJ2-1	many	NA
CASSLLRMNTGELFF	TGTGCCAGCAGTTTATTGCGGATGAACACCGGGGAGCTGTTTTTT	TRBV12-3/TRBV12-4	TRBJ2-2	NA	NA
CASSGSAGDQPQHF	TGTGCCAGCAGTGGCTCGGCAGGGGATCAGCCCCAGCATTTT	TRBV25-1	TRBJ1-5	many	NA
CASSVSGLEAFF	TGTGCCAGCAGTGTCTCGGGGCTCGAAGCTTTCTTT	TRBV25-1	TRBJ1-1	few	NA
CATSRLADEQFF	TGTGCCACCAGCAGATTAGCGGATGAGCAGTTCTTC	TRBV15	TRBJ2-1	NA	NA
CASSLVWGLETQYF	TGTGCCAGCAGTTTAGTGTGGGGGTTAGAGACCCAGTACTTC	TRBV12-3/TRBV12-4	TRBJ2-5	NA	NA
CASSALLGEQYF	TGTGCCAGCTCCGCCCTCCTAGGGGAGCAGTACTTC	TRBV18	TRBJ2-7	NA	NA
CARGGYTF	TGTGCCCGGGGTGGCTACACCTTC	TRBV25-1	TRBJ1-2	many	NA
CASSLSGQGIYNEQFF	TGCGCCAGCAGCTTGTCCGGACAGGGGATCTACAATGAGCAGTTCTTC	TRBV5-1	TRBJ2-1	few	TRBD1
CASSLRLGNTIYF	TGTGCCAGCAGCTTACGCCTCGGAAACACCATATATTTT	TRBV7-9	TRBJ1-3	NA	NA
CATSRDPGVTDTQYF	TGTGCCACCAGCAGAGATCCGGGAGTAACAGATACGCAGTATTTT	TRBV15	TRBJ2-3	many	NA
CSGRKDSAGNTIYF	TGCAGTGGACGAAAGGACAGTGCGGGAAACACCATATATTTT	TRBV20-1	TRBJ1-3	NA	NA
CASSPGGQVYGYTF	TGTGCCAGCTCACCCGGCGGACAGGTCTATGGCTACACCTTC	TRBV18	TRBJ1-2	few	TRBD1
CASSLSGGLSTDTQYF	TGCGCCAGCAGCTTGTCGGGAGGATTAAGCACAGATACGCAGTATTTT	TRBV5-1	TRBJ2-3	NA	TRBD2
CSARSLGQGTEQYF	TGCAGTGCTAGAAGTTTGGGACAGGGTACCGAGCAGTACTTC	TRBV20-1	TRBJ2-7	many	TRBD1
CASSLTLAGDYEQYF	TGTGCCAGCAGTCTCACCCTAGCGGGAGACTACGAGCAGTACTTC	TRBV28	TRBJ2-7	many	TRBD2
CASSRVNGEQYF	TGTGCCAGCTCACGGGTAAATGGAGAGCAGTACTTC	TRBV18	TRBJ2-7	NA	NA
CASSPTGGQTSPLHF	TGTGCCAGCAGCCCGACAGGGGGTCAGACTTCACCCCTCCACTTT	TRBV5-8	TRBJ1-6	few	TRBD1
CASSWTSGSKETQYF	TGCGCCAGCAGCTGGACTAGCGGAAGTAAAGAGACCCAGTACTTC	TRBV5-1	TRBJ2-5	few	TRBD2
CASSETGPYNEQFF	TGTGCCAGCAGTGAGACAGGGCCTTACAATGAGCAGTTCTTC	TRBV6-1	TRBJ2-1	NA	TRBD1
CASSWGTGEGGNTIYF	TGTGCCAGCAGCTGGGGGACAGGGGAAGGGGGAAACACCATATATTTT	TRBV7-2	TRBJ1-3	NA	TRBD1
CASSSKGLAGVRTQYF	TGCGCCAGCAGCTCAAAAGGGCTAGCGGGAGTTCGGACCCAGTACTTC	TRBV5-1	TRBJ2-5	few	TRBD2
CASSPGLGRGHEQFF	TGCGCCAGCAGCCCGGGACTAGGTCGAGGTCATGAGCAGTTCTTC	TRBV5-1	TRBJ2-1	many	TRBD2
CASSIGVLGTEAFF	TGTGCCAGTAGTATAGGGGTTTTGGGAACTGAAGCTTTCTTT	TRBV19	TRBJ1-1	NA	NA
CASSFRAAYNEQFF	TGTGCCAGCAGCTTCCGAGCGGCCTACAATGAGCAGTTCTTC	TRBV13	TRBJ2-1	few	NA
CASSWHRDRGYTEQFF	TGTGCCAGCAGCTGGCACCGGGACAGGGGGTATACTGAGCAGTTCTTC	TRBV5-6	TRBJ2-1	NA	TRBD1
CSGIQGRETQYF	TGCAGTGGAATACAGGGGAGGGAGACCCAGTACTTC	TRBV20-1	TRBJ2-5	few	NA
CASRLAGPNPDTQYF	TGTGCCAGCAGACTAGCGGGACCCAACCCAGATACGCAGTATTTT	TRBV28	TRBJ2-3	NA	TRBD2
CASALAGPNTGELFF	TGTGCCAGCGCACTAGCGGGACCGAACACCGGGGAGCTGTTTTTT	TRBV6-1	TRBJ2-2	many	TRBD2
CAWSRQDGTQYF	TGTGCCTGGAGTAGGCAGGATGGGACCCAGTACTTC	TRBV30	TRBJ2-5	NA	NA
CASSQVAFVGYTF	TGTGCCAGCAGCCAAGTAGCTTTCGTGGGCTACACCTTC	TRBV3-1	TRBJ1-2	NA	NA
CSAREVAGNQPQHF	TGCAGTGCTAGAGAAGTAGCAGGCAATCAGCCCCAGCATTTT	TRBV20-1	TRBJ1-5	many	NA
CASSTTLYEQFF	TGTGCCAGCAGTACGACCTTATATGAGCAGTTCTTC	TRBV6-5	TRBJ2-1	many	NA
CASSLYGTPTDTQYF	TGTGCCAGCAGCTTATATGGGACCCCCACAGATACGCAGTATTTT	TRBV7-3	TRBJ2-3	NA	NA
CASGLAVTGELFF	TGCGCCAGCGGACTAGCGGTTACCGGGGAGCTGTTTTTT	TRBV5-1	TRBJ2-2	many	TRBD2
CSAPPSYSYNEQFF	TGCAGTGCGCCGCCCAGTTACTCCTACAATGAGCAGTTCTTC	TRBV20-1	TRBJ2-1	NA	NA
CASSLLGRPEYNEQFF	TGTGCCAGCAGCTTATTAGGGAGGCCGGAGTACAATGAGCAGTTCTTC	TRBV7-9	TRBJ2-1	NA	NA
CSGGQGTNNEQFF	TGCAGCGGCGGACAGGGCACTAACAATGAGCAGTTCTTC	TRBV29-1	TRBJ2-1	many	TRBD1